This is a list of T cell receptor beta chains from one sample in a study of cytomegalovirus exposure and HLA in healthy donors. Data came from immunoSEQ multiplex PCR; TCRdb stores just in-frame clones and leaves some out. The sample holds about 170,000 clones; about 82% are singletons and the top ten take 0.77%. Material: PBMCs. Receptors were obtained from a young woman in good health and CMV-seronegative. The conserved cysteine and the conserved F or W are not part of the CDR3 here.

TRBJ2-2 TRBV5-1 ASRRRGNTGELF
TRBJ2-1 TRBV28 ASSPGLAGRIGYNEQF
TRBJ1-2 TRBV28 ASSLGTGWWYGYT
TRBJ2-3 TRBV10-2 ASSTGGRDTQY
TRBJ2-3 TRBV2 ASSEGLAGVSDTQY
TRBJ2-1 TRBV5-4 ASSEPGSSYNEQF
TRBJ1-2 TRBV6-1 ASSEPGTGNYGYT
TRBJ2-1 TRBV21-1 ASLLCYFLTSLSEQF
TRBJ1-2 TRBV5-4 ASSSGQGTYGYT
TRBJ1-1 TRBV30 AWRQDNTEAF
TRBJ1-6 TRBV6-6 ASSTGQFYNSPLH
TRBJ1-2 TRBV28 ASSLKAYYGYT
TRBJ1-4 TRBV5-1 ASSLRGSGEKLF
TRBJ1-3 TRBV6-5 ASSRDNGNTIY
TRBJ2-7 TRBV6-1 ASSEASIIPAYEQY
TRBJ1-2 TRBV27 ASSLRQGLLSGYT
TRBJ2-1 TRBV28 ATVQSSGFRYNEQF
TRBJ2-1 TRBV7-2 ASSLAGDRVRVSYNEQF
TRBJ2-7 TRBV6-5 ASRGTGTYEQY
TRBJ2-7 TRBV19 ASSMWGRAYEQY
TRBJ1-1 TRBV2 ASRGGTENTEAF
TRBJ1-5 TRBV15 ATSRYSNQPQH
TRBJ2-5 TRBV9 ASSVGYGGVGQETQY
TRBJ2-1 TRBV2 ASSEWLASGMDNEQF
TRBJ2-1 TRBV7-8 ASSLMSGALNNEQF
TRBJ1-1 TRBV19 ASSFRTGYTEAF
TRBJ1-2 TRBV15 ATSRDLDRNAGYT
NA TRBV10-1 ASSLEVRAGTCLGNSYEQY
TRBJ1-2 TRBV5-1 ASSYQSNYGYT
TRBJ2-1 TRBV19 ASSIPGLYNEQF
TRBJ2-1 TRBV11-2 ASSLLTSYNEQF
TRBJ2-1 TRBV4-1 ASSPKVSGRAYNEQF
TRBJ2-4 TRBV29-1 SVKGTGGEGIQY
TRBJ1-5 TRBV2 ASSELGPQNQPQH
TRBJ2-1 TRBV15 ATGGEGPDEQF
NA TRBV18 ASSPSRGRGTYEQY
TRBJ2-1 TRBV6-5 AAGLNEQF
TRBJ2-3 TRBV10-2 ASGGGLGGTQY
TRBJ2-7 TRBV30 AWREPGTSLYEQY
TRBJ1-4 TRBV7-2 ASSPGGATNEKLF
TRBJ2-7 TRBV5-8 ASSITSGTWREQY
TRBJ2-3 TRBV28 ASSAPSGSTDTQY
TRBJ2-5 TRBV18 ASSRGDRVGETQY
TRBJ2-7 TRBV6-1 ASSEGFGGAGY
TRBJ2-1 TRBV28 ASTFGGNEQF
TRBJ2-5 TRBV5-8 ASRPDRGQETQY